These 26 T cell receptor beta chains originate from one sample sequenced in a study of shared clonotypes between healthy human individuals. The assay was immunoSEQ multiplex PCR, and TCRdb's table has in-frame clones only and misses some. The sample lists around 980,000 clones, around 78% occurring once. The material sequenced was memory CD4+ T cells from PBMCs. Specified subset: CD45RA-negative fraction. The receptors come from a man between 18 and 29 years old in good health. Some clones in this sample may be carry-over from other donors' samples.

This clone came up once. J is TRBJ1-5 and V is TRBV2; D gene ambiguous. The germline V gene encodes CDR1 SNHLY and CDR2 FYNNEI. V was clipped by 4 bases and J by 6 bases, with 16 bases between them. The CDR3 is 15 amino acids. This CDR3 is CASSADGGPPQPQHF. DNA of the CDR3: TGTGCCAGCAGTGCGGACGGAGGCCCTCCTCAGCCCCAGCATTTT.

The V gene is TRBV5-4, the J gene TRBJ2-1; D possibly corresponds to TRBD1 (5 bases). Germline values: CDR1 SGHNT, CDR2 YYREEE (reference sequence). This CDR3 has 13 amino acids. V dropped 4 bases and J dropped 3 bases, with 8 bases sitting between them. The CDR3 coding sequence is TGTGCCAGCAGCGACAGTAACTACAATGAGCAGTTCTTC. Translation: CASSDSNYNEQFF.

To note about this clone: Other nucleotide sequences from this sample produce the same CDR3. The chain employs TRBV6-5 and TRBJ2-5, with D maybe TRBD2 (5 bases). V was clipped by 0 bases and J by 2 bases, with 7 bases between them. In germline, CDR1 is MNHEY, CDR2 SVGAGI. The CDR3 has 14 residues. The CDR3 loop reads CASSYSLAQETQYF. CDR3 DNA sequence: TGTGCCAGCAGTTACTCCCTAGCTCAAGAGACCCAGTACTTC.

This clone was counted once. The J gene is TRBJ2-3, the V gene TRBV5-6; D not resolved. The ends were cut back, 0 bases at V and 4 bases at J, with 6 bases in the middle. The V gene's germline CDR1 is SGHDT and CDR2 YYEEEE. The CDR3 has 13 residues. DNA for the CDR3: TGTGCCAGCAGCTTGGTAGCTCCAGATACGCAGTATTTT. It translates to CASSLVAPDTQYF.

With regard to this clone: A much larger clone differs by one base, so this may be a read error. Other DNA sequences in this specimen translate into the identical CDR3. The J gene is TRBJ2-2, the V gene TRBV5-1, with 12 bases matching TRBD2. With V trimmed by 4 bases and J by 1 base, 2 bases remained unmatched. There are 16 residues in the CDR3. Germline-derived CDR1 and CDR2 are SGHRS and YFSETQ. The CDR3 protein is CASSPLAGGNTGELFF. In DNA, the CDR3 is TGCGCCAGCAGCCCACTAGCGGGAGGGAACACCGGGGAGCTGTTTTTT.

The rearrangement joins TRBV18 to TRBJ2-6; D not resolved. V was clipped by 0 bases and J by 0 bases, with 9 bases between them. The CDR3 runs 17 residues. Germline CDR1 KGHSH, CDR2 LQKENI. The CDR3 sequence is CASSPPGYNSGANVLTF. Here the CDR3 DNA reads TGTGCCAGCTCACCACCGGGTTACAACTCTGGGGCCAACGTCCTGACTTTC.

This chain joins TRBV11-3 and TRBJ2-7; D ambiguous. V shed 0 bases and J shed 3 bases, with 6 bases lying between them. In germline, CDR1 is SGHNT, CDR2 YENEEA. The CDR3 consists of 13 residues. The CDR3 loop reads CASSLEGGYEQYF. Here the CDR3 DNA reads TGTGCCAGCAGCTTAGAAGGCGGCTACGAGCAGTACTTC. Using reference TRBV11-3 and TRBJ2-7 for the parts outside the CDR3, the full variable domain is EAGVVQSPRYKIIEKKQPVAFWCNPISGHNTLYWYLQNLGQGPELLIRYENEEAVDDSQLPKDRFSAERLKGVDSTLKIQPAELGDSAVYLCASSLEGGYEQYFGPGTRLTVT.

This clone was seen a few times. V usage is TRBV29-1 and J usage is TRBJ1-2; unclear D gene. Germline CDR1 SQVTM, CDR2 ANQGSEA. The V end was cut by 5 bases, the J end by 4 bases, with 11 bases between. The CDR3 loop spans 12 amino acids. CDR3 loop: CSVHANIYGYTF. CDR3 coding DNA: TGCAGCGTTCATGCAAATATCTATGGCTACACCTTC.

In this sample, this clone turned up a few times. Other DNA sequences in the same sample also yield this CDR3. The chain links TRBV28 to TRBJ2-1, with TRBD2 matching over 7 bases. V was pared by 3 bases and J by 5 bases, with 16 bases of the junction left unmatched. CDR1 is MDHEN and CDR2 is SYDVKM in the germline V gene. The CDR3 is 18 residues long. The CDR3 region is CASSLRLPLAAVNNEQFF. Written as DNA, the CDR3 is TGTGCCAGCAGTTTGCGCTTACCTCTAGCGGCGGTAAACAATGAGCAGTTCTTC.

V gene TRBV9 combines with J gene TRBJ2-5; 9 bases align to TRBD1. V lost 4 bases and J lost 9; bases outside the gene matches: 10. The CDR3 sequence is 14 residues long. Germline CDR1 reads SGDLS; CDR2 reads YYNGEE. CDR3 sequence: CASSSRGQGDSQYF. CDR3 DNA sequence: TGTGCCAGCAGCTCCCGGGGACAGGGAGACTCCCAGTACTTC.

This clone was detected only once. The chain recombines TRBV2 with TRBJ1-2, with 9 bases fitting TRBD1. CDR1 is SNHLY and CDR2 is FYNNEI in the germline V gene. This CDR3 contains 15 residues. The V segment lost 1 base and the J segment 7 bases; nucleotides outside the gene matches: 7. CDR3 DNA sequence: TGTGCCAGCAGTGAAGGTGGAGCGACAGGGGGTGGCTACACCTTC. It translates to CASSEGGATGGGYTF. The whole variable domain, remainder taken from reference TRBV2 and TRBJ1-2, is EPEVTQTPSHQVTQMGQEVILRCVPISNHLYFYWYRQILGQKVEFLVSFYNNEISEKSEIFDDQFSVERPDGSNFTLKIRSTKLEDSAMYFCASSEGGATGGGYTFGSGTRLTVV.

Regarding this clone: The same CDR3 also results from other DNA sequences found in this sample. The chain combines TRBV30 with TRBJ2-5; no clear D. This CDR3 has 12 residues. CDR1 is GTSNPN and CDR2 is SVGIG in the germline V gene (reference sequence). Trimming shortened V by 1 base and J by 5 bases, and 8 bases separated the two germline ends. The CDR3 DNA follows: TGTGCCTGGAGTGCCCTCAGGGAGACCCAGTACTTC. Amino acids: CAWSALRETQYF.

Of note for this clone: Other DNA sequences in this sample translate to the same CDR3. The chain is built from TRBV4-3 and TRBJ2-7; 9 bases fit TRBD1. The CDR3 loop spans 13 amino acids. Germline assignment: CDR1 LGHNA and CDR2 YSLEER. V was clipped by 4 bases and J by 3 bases; unmatched bases: 1. Here the CDR3 reads CASSRDRDYEQYF. CDR3 bases: TGCGCCAGCAGCCGGGACAGGGACTACGAGCAGTACTTC.

This clone was recorded many times. The chain uses TRBV28 and TRBJ2-1; D is unclear. CDR1 and CDR2 (germline): MDHEN, SYDVKM. CDR3 length equals 10 residues. The V gene lost 6 bases and the J gene lost 8 bases, with 5 bases spanning the gap. The CDR3 reads CASSIHEQFF. The DNA for the CDR3 is TGTGCCAGCAGCATCCATGAGCAGTTCTTC.

The chain joins TRBV18 to TRBJ2-5; D gene uncertain. Per germline, CDR1 KGHSH and CDR2 LQKENI. Trimming removed 5 bases from V and 3 bases from J, with 25 bases in between. This CDR3 contains 18 residues. The CDR3 sequence: CASSTVTSPSVVEETQYF. The CDR3 bases are TGTGCCAGCTCAACGGTAACCAGTCCTAGTGTAGTTGAAGAGACCCAGTACTTC.

The chain uses TRBV19 and TRBJ1-1; a weak D match, TRBD1 (6 bases). This CDR3 spans 16 amino acids. The germline V gene has CDR1 LNHDA and CDR2 SQIVND (reference sequence). V was clipped by 3 bases and J by 1 base, with 15 bases between them. CDR3 sequence (DNA): TGTGCCAGTAGTATCCCTTCGACAGGTCAGAACACTGAAGCTTTCTTT. It encodes CASSIPSTGQNTEAFF.

The chain joins TRBV5-1 to TRBJ2-1; no firm D call. The length of the CDR3 is 15 residues. The V and J ends lost 0 bases and 8 bases respectively, with 15 bases between them. The germline V gene has CDR1 SGHRS and CDR2 YFSETQ. The CDR3 DNA reads as TGCGCCAGCAGCTTGGTATTCACAGCCCTCGATGAGCAGTTCTTC. Translated, it gives CASSLVFTALDEQFF.

The J gene is TRBJ1-5, the V gene TRBV11-2; D unclear. The germline V gene encodes CDR1 SGHAT and CDR2 FQNNGV. The CDR3 length is 13 residues. Trimming left V 4 bases short and J 4 bases short, with 8 bases between. The CDR3 sequence is CASSSNLNQPQHF. The DNA of the CDR3 is TGTGCCAGCAGCTCGAATCTAAATCAGCCCCAGCATTTT.

CDR3 region: CASSSPGLAGGLSIYEQYF. DNA for the CDR3: TGTGCCAGCAGCTCCCCGGGACTAGCGGGAGGGTTATCCATCTACGAGCAGTACTTC. The rearrangement joins TRBV7-9 to TRBJ2-5, with 16 positions matching TRBD2. The last part of the DNA fits TRBJ2-7 better; the J call may be wrong. The CDR3 is 19 residues long. Germline V gene data show CDR1 as SEHNR and CDR2 as FQNEAQ (reference sequence).

This clone was recorded a few times. The chain joins TRBV20-1 to TRBJ2-1; possibly TRBD1 or TRBD2 for D (5 bases each). Trimming removed 5 bases at V and 10 bases at J, with 12 bases between. Germline values: CDR1 DFQATT, CDR2 SNEGSKA (reference sequence). This CDR3 is 11 amino acids long. The CDR3 nucleotides are TGCAGTGCTTGGGACCGGCCGGAGCAGTTCTTC. It yields the protein CSAWDRPEQFF.

This chain joins TRBV9 and TRBJ1-4; D is unclear. Trimming removed 3 bases from V and 3 bases from J, with 21 bases in between. Germline lookup yields CDR1 SGDLS and CDR2 YYNGEE. This CDR3 contains 18 residues. The CDR3 coding sequence is TGTGCCAGCAGCGCCGGGAATAAGGGTCTTAAGGCTAATGAAAAACTGTTTTTT. Translated: CASSAGNKGLKANEKLFF. The whole variable domain, remainder taken from reference TRBV9 and TRBJ1-4, is DSGVTQTPKHLITATGQRVTLRCSPRSGDLSVYWYQQSLDQGLQFLIQYYNGEERAKGNILERFSAQQFPDLHSELNLSSLELGDSALYFCASSAGNKGLKANEKLFFGSGTQLSVL.

This chain links TRBV9 with TRBJ1-1; possible D gene TRBD1, 6 bases. In germline, CDR1 is SGDLS, CDR2 YYNGEE. This CDR3 is 15 amino acids long. The V end was cut by 4 bases, the J end by 4 bases, with 17 bases between. The CDR3 loop reads CASSLQERGGTEAFF. CDR3 bases: TGTGCCAGCAGCCTACAGGAGAGGGGGGGCACTGAAGCTTTCTTT.

The chain links TRBV11-2 to TRBJ2-7, with TRBD2 identical over 10 bases. Germline V CDR1 and CDR2: SGHAT, FQNNGV. CDR3 size: 16 residues. The V gene end was trimmed by 1 base and the J gene end by 4 bases; junction bases not matched to a gene: 7. CDR3 loop: CASSLVASSGSYEQYF. In DNA, the CDR3 is TGTGCCAGCAGCTTAGTGGCCTCTAGCGGGAGTTACGAGCAGTACTTC.

As concerns this clone: The same CDR3 can be traced to other DNA sequences in this sample. The CDR3 DNA follows: TGTGCCAGCAGCCCTAGCGGGAGTTACAATGAGCAGTTCTTC. Its protein is CASSPSGSYNEQFF. V gene TRBV9 combines with J gene TRBJ2-1; 10 positions agree with TRBD2. The V gene's germline CDR1 is SGDLS and CDR2 YYNGEE. CDR3 size: 14 residues. Germline trimming cut 4 bases from V and 4 bases from J; bases unmatched to any gene: 2.

This chain links TRBV7-6 with TRBJ2-2; 7 positions agree with TRBD1. The CDR3 runs to 15 residues. Germline lookup yields CDR1 SGHVS and CDR2 FNYEAQ. Trimming at V came to 5 bases and at J to 4 bases, leaving 7 bases not matched to a gene. The CDR3 reads CASSPRGQVTGELFF. CDR3 coding DNA: TGTGCCAGCAGCCCGAGGGGGCAGGTCACCGGGGAGCTGTTTTTT.

The J gene is TRBJ2-2, the V gene TRBV2; maybe TRBD1 (6 bases). V lost 5 bases and J lost 5, with 21 bases in between. This CDR3 comprises 17 residues. Germline values: CDR1 SNHLY, CDR2 FYNNEI. The CDR3 DNA sequence: TGTGCCAGCAGTCAAGGGGGATTGACAATTAGGACCGGGGAGCTGTTTTTT. It codes for CASSQGGLTIRTGELFF.